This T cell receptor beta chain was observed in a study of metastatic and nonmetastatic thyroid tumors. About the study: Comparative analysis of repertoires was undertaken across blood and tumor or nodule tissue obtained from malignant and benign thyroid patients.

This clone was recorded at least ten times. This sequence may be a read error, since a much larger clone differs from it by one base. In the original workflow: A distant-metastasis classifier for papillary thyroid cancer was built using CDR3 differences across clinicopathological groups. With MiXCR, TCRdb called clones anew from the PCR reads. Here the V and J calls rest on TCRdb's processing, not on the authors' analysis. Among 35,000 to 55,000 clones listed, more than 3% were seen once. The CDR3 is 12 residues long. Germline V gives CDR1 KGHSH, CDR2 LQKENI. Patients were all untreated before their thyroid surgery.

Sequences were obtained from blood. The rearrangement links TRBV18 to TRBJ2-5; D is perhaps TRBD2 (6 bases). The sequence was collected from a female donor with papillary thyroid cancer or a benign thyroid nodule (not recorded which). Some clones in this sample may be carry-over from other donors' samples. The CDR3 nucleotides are TGTGCCTGCTCACCAGGAGGGGTGACCCAGTACTTC. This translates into CACSPGGVTQYF. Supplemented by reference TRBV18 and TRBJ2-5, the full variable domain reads NAGVMQNPRHLVRRRGQEARLRCSPMKGHSHVYWYRQLPEEGLKFMVYLQKENIIDESGMPKERFSAEFPKEGPSILRIQQVVRGDSAAYFCACSPGGVTQYFGPGTRLLVL.